This TCR beta chain was identified during a study of post-analysis software for immune sequencing data. In the case of this clonotype: Its antigen is not known.

Study-level findings and limits: With TRBV5-6, TRBV5-1 and TRBV20-1 included, 4 to 6 TRBV segments were more frequent in patients than in controls.

Germline CDR1 is SGHVS and CDR2 is FQNEAQ. The CDR3 totals 17 residues. Trimming took off 1 base at V and 1 base at J, with 14 bases between the two ends. TCR beta cDNA libraries included unique molecular identifiers. MiXCR was run by TCRdb on the PCR reads, yielding one entry per CDR3 protein. This sample has 600,000 to 750,000 distinct CDR3 sequences, with roughly three fifths found just once. This receptor was obtained from a girl aged 2-10 years with multiple sclerosis. Specimen: blood. The gene calls are TRBV7-8 and TRBJ2-4; no firm D call. Here the CDR3 DNA reads TGTGCCAGCAGCTTAGACCGGCAGCCTATGGCCAAAAACATTCAGTACTTC. The encoded protein is CASSLDRQPMAKNIQYF.